Presented here are 21 T cell receptor beta chains from one specimen sequenced in a study of cytomegalovirus exposure and HLA in healthy donors. 60 Vbeta and 13 Jbeta primers were used in PCR. Sequenced by immunoSEQ multiplex PCR; TCRdb stores in-frame clones only, minus some. The sample yields about 150,000 clones, around 75% seen once. Sequenced input: PBMCs. The receptors were sampled from a man aged 18-30 years in good health and CMV-seronegative.

The CDR3 nucleotides are TGTGCCAGCATGGTCGCGGACAGGGGGCTTTACAATGAGCAGTTCTTC. As protein: CASMVADRGLYNEQFF. This chain links TRBV2 with TRBJ2-1, with 11 positions matching TRBD1. Looked up from germline, CDR1 is SNHLY and CDR2 is FYNNEI. The CDR3 totals 16 residues. Trimming took 7 bases from V and 4 from J; bases not matched to a gene: 9.

The chain has TRBV11-2 and TRBJ2-1; D may be TRBD2 (6 bases). V was clipped by 5 bases and J by 5 bases, with 22 bases between them. In germline, CDR1 is SGHAT, CDR2 FQNNGV. The CDR3 loop spans 17 amino acids. The CDR3 region has the DNA TGTGCCAGCAGCCCCCAACTAGCTACCCCGGAAAACAATGAGCAGTTCTTC. Translated, it gives CASSPQLATPENNEQFF.

V and J are TRBV9 and TRBJ1-2; TRBD1 matches 12 bases. Germline V gene lookup returns CDR1 SGDLS and CDR2 YYNGEE. After removal of 3 bases from V and 7 bases from J, the junction contained 13 bases not matched to a gene. This CDR3 is 17 amino acids long. The CDR3 sequence: CASSGGQGAQEGPGYTF. The CDR3 DNA sequence: TGTGCCAGCAGCGGGGGACAGGGGGCGCAGGAAGGGCCTGGCTACACCTTC.

For the CDR3, the DNA is TGTGCCAGCAGTCCGGGACAGGGGGCTGGTGGCTACACCTTC. It codes for CASSPGQGAGGYTF. This chain joins TRBV6-5 and TRBJ1-2, with 12 bases matching TRBD1. J lost 7 bases, V lost 5 bases, and 5 bases had no gene match. Germline V CDR1 and CDR2: MNHEY, SVGAGI. The CDR3 has 14 amino acids.

In its sample, this clone was seen a few times. The genes are TRBV7-9 and TRBJ1-6; a weak D match, TRBD1 (6 bases). The CDR3 is made up of 15 amino acids. Germline V gene lookup returns CDR1 SEHNR and CDR2 FQNEAQ (reference sequence). With 5 bases removed from V and 2 bases from J, the gap between germline ends came to 10 bases. The DNA for the CDR3 is TGTGCCAGCAGCCCTGACAGGACCTATAATTCACCCCTCCACTTT. Its translation is CASSPDRTYNSPLHF.

The chain links TRBV7-9 to TRBJ1-1; 9 bases agree with TRBD1. Trimming took 5 bases from V and 4 from J; bases not matched to a gene: 5. CDR3 size: 14 residues. Germline CDR1 and CDR2: SEHNR and FQNEAQ (reference sequence). CDR3 bases: TGTGCCAGCAGCCCGACAGGGGGAAGCACTGAAGCTTTCTTT. Translated: CASSPTGGSTEAFF.

The V and J genes are TRBV18 and TRBJ1-5; no definite D call. The CDR3 is 16 amino acids. Germline V gene sequence: CDR1 KGHSH, CDR2 LQKENI. Trimming pared 6 bases from V and 3 bases from J, leaving 18 bases between. This chain's CDR3 is CASSGLGRGNNQPQHF. CDR3 nucleotides: TGTGCCAGCTCGGGATTAGGTCGGGGAAACAATCAGCCCCAGCATTTT.

The chain joins TRBV18 to TRBJ2-3; 7 nucleotides agree with TRBD1. The CDR3 is made up of 16 amino acids. V lost 5 bases, J lost 0 bases, and 8 bases stayed unmatched. Germline loops: CDR1 KGHSH, CDR2 LQKENI. The CDR3 coding sequence is TGTGCCAGCTCAACGCTGACAGGGTCTAGCACAGATACGCAGTATTTT. Translation gives CASSTLTGSSTDTQYF.

This clone has a handful of counts. V gene TRBV19 combines with J gene TRBJ1-2; D remains ambiguous. With 3 bases removed from V and 1 base from J, the gap between germline ends came to 12 bases. The CDR3 has 15 residues. Germline V CDR1 and CDR2: LNHDA, SQIVND (reference sequence). The CDR3 coding sequence is TGTGCCAGTAGTATTGGTTTGAGGGTTAACTATGGCTACACCTTC. This codes for CASSIGLRVNYGYTF. Filled out from reference TRBV19 and TRBJ1-2, the complete variable domain reads DGGITQSPKYLFRKEGQNVTLSCEQNLNHDAMYWYRQDPGQGLRLIYYSQIVNDFQKGDIAEGYSVSREKKESFPLTVTSAQKNPTAFYLCASSIGLRVNYGYTFGSGTRLTVV.

The rearrangement links TRBV4-3 to TRBJ2-1, with TRBD2 identical over 7 bases. The germline V gene has CDR1 LGHNA and CDR2 YSLEER. V gave up 10 bases and J gave up 6 bases; unmatched junction bases: 12. The CDR3 covers 14 residues. In DNA, the CDR3 is TGCGCCATCCCTGGTGGAGCGGGAATCAATGAGCAGTTCTTC. As protein: CAIPGGAGINEQFF.

The V call is TRBV10-2, the J call TRBJ2-1, with 7 bases fitting TRBD1. The CDR3 has 14 residues. The germline gives CDR1 WSHSY, CDR2 SAAADI. V shed 2 bases and J 7 bases; nucleotides not matched to a gene: 5. This chain's CDR3 is CASSERQGENEQFF. The CDR3 coding sequence is TGCGCCAGCAGTGAGAGACAGGGTGAGAATGAGCAGTTCTTC.

V usage is TRBV10-3 and J usage is TRBJ2-3, with D possibly TRBD2 on 6 matching bases. With 10 bases removed from V and 2 bases from J, the gap between germline ends came to 13 bases. CDR3 size: 13 residues. Per the germline V gene, CDR1 is ENHRY and CDR2 is SYGVKD. For the CDR3, the DNA is TGTGCCACCTGGGACTGGAACACAGATACGCAGTATTTT. Protein: CATWDWNTDTQYF.

The J gene is TRBJ1-1, the V gene TRBV19, with D uncertain. CDR1 LNHDA and CDR2 SQIVND come from the germline V gene (reference sequence). Trimming removed 4 bases at V and 1 base at J, with 10 bases between. The CDR3 runs 14 residues. CDR3 DNA: TGTGCCAGTAGTACCCGACCAGGGAACACTGAAGCTTTCTTT. Translating gives CASSTRPGNTEAFF. Complete variable domain (other parts from reference TRBV19 and TRBJ1-1): DGGITQSPKYLFRKEGQNVTLSCEQNLNHDAMYWYRQDPGQGLRLIYYSQIVNDFQKGDIAEGYSVSREKKESFPLTVTSAQKNPTAFYLCASSTRPGNTEAFFGQGTRLTVV.

This clone turned up a few times. The V gene is TRBV5-4, the J gene TRBJ2-5; 10 nucleotides line up with TRBD1. The J call may be mistaken, given a closer DNA end match to TRBJ2-7. Germline V CDR1 and CDR2: SGHNT, YYREEE (reference sequence). CDR3 size: 14 residues. The CDR3 protein is CASSTGQGAYEQYF. In nucleotides, the CDR3 is TGTGCCAGCAGCACCGGACAGGGGGCCTACGAGCAGTACTTC.

This rearrangement joins TRBV11-3 to TRBJ2-3; D is uncertain. The V gene lost 0 bases and the J gene lost 2 bases, with 9 bases spanning the gap. Germline-derived CDR1 and CDR2 are SGHNT and YENEEA. The CDR3 length is 15 residues. CDR3 DNA sequence: TGTGCCAGCAGCTTAGAAGGTCGGGTCACAGATACGCAGTATTTT. This sequence encodes CASSLEGRVTDTQYF.

This clone was found many times. This chain uses TRBV5-4 with TRBJ1-1; D remains unclear. The CDR3 runs to 16 residues. Trimming pared 2 bases from V and 2 bases from J, leaving 16 bases between. Germline V gene lookup returns CDR1 SGHNT and CDR2 YYREEE (reference sequence). CDR3 residues: CASSLGHPRANTEAFF. The CDR3 DNA sequence: TGTGCCAGCAGCTTAGGCCACCCGAGGGCTAACACTGAAGCTTTCTTT.

The rearrangement links TRBV27 to TRBJ2-1, with a possible D match to TRBD2 (5 bases). The CDR3 runs 14 residues. V shed 8 bases and J shed 2 bases, with 13 bases lying between them. Germline lookup yields CDR1 MNHEY and CDR2 SMNVEV (reference sequence). Written as DNA, the CDR3 is TGTGCCAGCGGAAGGACTGGCCCCTACAATGAGCAGTTCTTC. As protein: CASGRTGPYNEQFF.

This clone showed up just a few times. V and J are TRBV7-2 and TRBJ2-7; 7 nucleotides agree with TRBD1. Per the germline V gene, CDR1 is SGHTA and CDR2 is FQGNSA. The CDR3 is made up of 15 amino acids. V shed 5 bases, J shed 3 bases, and the junction held 10 bases outside the gene matches. The CDR3 region is CASSPWDSPVYEQYF. The DNA of the CDR3 is TGTGCCAGCAGCCCCTGGGACAGTCCCGTCTACGAGCAGTACTTC.

This chain joins TRBV11-3 and TRBJ2-1; possibly TRBD2 for D (6 bases). CDR3 length: 14 amino acids. V lost 8 bases and J lost 9, with 20 bases in between. Germline loops: CDR1 SGHNT, CDR2 YENEEA. The CDR3 region has the DNA TGTGCCAGCGGCGGGGACTTGAGGAGGAGTGAGCAGTTCTTC. This gives the protein CASGGDLRRSEQFF.

The rearrangement links TRBV4-1 to TRBJ2-7; D is unresolved. The germline CDR1 and CDR2 sequences are MGHRA and YSYEKL. The V and J ends lost 1 base and 6 bases respectively, with 7 bases between them. The CDR3 sequence is 12 residues long. In nucleotides, the CDR3 is TGCGCCAGCAGCCAAGGGTCCGGCGAGCAGTACTTC. Amino acid sequence: CASSQGSGEQYF.

The genes are TRBV4-1 and TRBJ2-5; 10 nucleotides align to TRBD1. The CDR3 spans 16 residues. V shed 2 bases and J 5 bases; nucleotides not matched to a gene: 8. CDR1 and CDR2 (germline): MGHRA, YSYEKL. The CDR3 region is CASSQRNDRGRETQYF. The DNA of the CDR3 is TGCGCCAGCAGCCAAAGAAACGACAGGGGGCGGGAGACCCAGTACTTC.